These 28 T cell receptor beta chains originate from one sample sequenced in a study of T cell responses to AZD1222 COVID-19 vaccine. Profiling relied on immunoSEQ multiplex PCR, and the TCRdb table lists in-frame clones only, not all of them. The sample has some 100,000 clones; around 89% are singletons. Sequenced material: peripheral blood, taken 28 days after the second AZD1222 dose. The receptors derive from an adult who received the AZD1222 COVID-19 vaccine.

In DNA form, the CDR3 reads TGTGCCAGCAGCTTCGATCTTACAGGGTTCTCTGGCTACACCTTC. Translating it yields CASSFDLTGFSGYTF. The V and J genes are TRBV7-2 and TRBJ1-2; perhaps TRBD1 as D (6 bases). V shed 3 bases and J shed 7 bases, with 18 bases lying between them. This CDR3 is built from 15 residues. The germline CDR1 and CDR2 sequences are SGHTA and FQGNSA.

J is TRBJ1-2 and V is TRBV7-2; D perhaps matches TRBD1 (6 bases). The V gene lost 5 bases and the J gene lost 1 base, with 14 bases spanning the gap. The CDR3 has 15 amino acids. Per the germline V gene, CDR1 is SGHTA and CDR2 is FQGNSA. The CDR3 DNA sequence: TGTGCCAGCAGCACAAGCGGGACATATAACTATGGCTACACCTTC. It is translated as CASSTSGTYNYGYTF.

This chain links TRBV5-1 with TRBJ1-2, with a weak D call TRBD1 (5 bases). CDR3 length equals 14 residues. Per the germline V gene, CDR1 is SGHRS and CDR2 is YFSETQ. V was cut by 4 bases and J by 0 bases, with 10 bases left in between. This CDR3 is CASSPDRANYGYTF. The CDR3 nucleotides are TGCGCCAGCAGCCCCGACAGAGCTAACTATGGCTACACCTTC.

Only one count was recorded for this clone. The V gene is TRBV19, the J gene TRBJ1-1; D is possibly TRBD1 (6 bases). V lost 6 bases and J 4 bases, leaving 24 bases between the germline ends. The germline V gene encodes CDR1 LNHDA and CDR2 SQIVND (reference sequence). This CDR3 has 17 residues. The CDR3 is CASSRIARGGLSTEAFF. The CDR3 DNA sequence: TGTGCCAGTAGCCGGATAGCCCGGGGGGGGCTCAGCACTGAAGCTTTCTTT.

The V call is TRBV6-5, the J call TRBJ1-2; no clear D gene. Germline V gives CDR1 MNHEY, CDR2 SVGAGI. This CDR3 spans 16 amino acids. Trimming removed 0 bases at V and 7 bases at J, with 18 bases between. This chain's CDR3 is CASSYSTSGSPSGYTF. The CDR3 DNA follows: TGTGCCAGCAGTTACTCGACTAGTGGCAGTCCCTCTGGCTACACCTTC.

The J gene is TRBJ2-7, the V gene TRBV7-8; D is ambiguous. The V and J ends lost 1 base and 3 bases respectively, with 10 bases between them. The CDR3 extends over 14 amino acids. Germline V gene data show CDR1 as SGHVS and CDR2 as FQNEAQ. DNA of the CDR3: TGTGCCAGCAGCTTAGTGTACAGAGACTACGAGCAGTACTTC. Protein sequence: CASSLVYRDYEQYF.

The CDR3 spells CASSLAGGREKLFF. The DNA of the CDR3 is TGTGCCAGCAGCTTGGCAGGGGGTCGAGAAAAACTGTTTTTT. V is TRBV5-6 and J is TRBJ1-4; 7 nucleotides match TRBD1. Per germline, CDR1 SGHDT and CDR2 YYEEEE. V lost 0 bases to trimming and J lost 8 bases; unmatched junction nucleotides: 4. The CDR3 contains 14 residues. Filled out from reference TRBV5-6 and TRBJ1-4, the complete variable domain reads DAGVTQSPTHLIKTRGQQVTLRCSPKSGHDTVSWYQQALGQGPQFIFQYYEEEERQRGNFPDRFSGHQFPNYSSELNVNALLLGDSALYLCASSLAGGREKLFFGSGTQLSVL.

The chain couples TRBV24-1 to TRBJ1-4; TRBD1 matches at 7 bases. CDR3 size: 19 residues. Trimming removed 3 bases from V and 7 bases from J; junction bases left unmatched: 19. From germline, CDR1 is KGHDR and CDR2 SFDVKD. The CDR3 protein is CATSDPIGQAQRLGEKLFF. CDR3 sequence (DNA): TGTGCCACCAGTGATCCCATAGGACAGGCGCAGCGACTGGGTGAAAAACTGTTTTTT.

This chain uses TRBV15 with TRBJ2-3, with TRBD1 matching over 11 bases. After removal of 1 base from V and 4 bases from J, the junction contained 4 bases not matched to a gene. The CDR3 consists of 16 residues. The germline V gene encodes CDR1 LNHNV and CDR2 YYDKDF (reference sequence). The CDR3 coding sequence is TGTGCCACCAGCAGAGGGAGGACAGGGGGCCCAGATACGCAGTATTTT. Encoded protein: CATSRGRTGGPDTQYF.

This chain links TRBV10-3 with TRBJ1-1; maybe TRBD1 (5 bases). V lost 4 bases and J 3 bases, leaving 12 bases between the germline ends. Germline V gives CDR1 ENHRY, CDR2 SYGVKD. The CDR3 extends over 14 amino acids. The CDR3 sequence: CAISGNGGDTEAFF. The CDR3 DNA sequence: TGTGCCATCAGTGGGAATGGGGGGGACACTGAAGCTTTCTTT.

The CDR3 loop is CASSEGSGANVLTF. Here the CDR3 DNA reads TGTGCCAGCAGTGAGGGGTCTGGGGCCAACGTCCTGACTTTC. The chain links TRBV6-4 to TRBJ2-6; D remains ambiguous. The CDR3 contains 14 residues. Trimming cost V 3 bases and J 1 base, with 4 bases left between them. Germline V gene data show CDR1 as MRHNA and CDR2 as SNTAGT.

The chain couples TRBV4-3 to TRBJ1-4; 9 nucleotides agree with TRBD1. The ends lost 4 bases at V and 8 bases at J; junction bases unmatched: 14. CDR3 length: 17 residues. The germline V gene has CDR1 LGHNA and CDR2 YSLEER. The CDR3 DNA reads TGCGCCAGCAGCCGGGTCTTACCGGGACAGGGAGGCGAAAAACTGTTTTTT. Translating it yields CASSRVLPGQGGEKLFF.

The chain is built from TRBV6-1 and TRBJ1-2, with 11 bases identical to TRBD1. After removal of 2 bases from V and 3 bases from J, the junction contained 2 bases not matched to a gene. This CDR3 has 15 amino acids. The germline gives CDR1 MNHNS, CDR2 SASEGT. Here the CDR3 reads CASSESGQGDYGYTF. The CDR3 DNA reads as TGTGCCAGCAGTGAATCGGGACAGGGGGACTATGGCTACACCTTC.

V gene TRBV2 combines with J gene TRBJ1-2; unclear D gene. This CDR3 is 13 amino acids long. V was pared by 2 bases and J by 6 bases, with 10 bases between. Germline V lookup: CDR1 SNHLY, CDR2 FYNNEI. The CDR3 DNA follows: TGTGCCAGCAGTGAACTTCCCCGAGATGGCTACACCTTC. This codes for CASSELPRDGYTF.

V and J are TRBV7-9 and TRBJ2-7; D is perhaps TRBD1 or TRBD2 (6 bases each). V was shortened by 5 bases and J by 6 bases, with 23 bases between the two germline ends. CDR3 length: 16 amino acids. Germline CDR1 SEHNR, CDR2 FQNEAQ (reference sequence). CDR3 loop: CASSAVQGGLFSEQYF. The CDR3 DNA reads TGTGCCAGCAGCGCAGTACAGGGTGGACTATTTTCCGAGCAGTACTTC.

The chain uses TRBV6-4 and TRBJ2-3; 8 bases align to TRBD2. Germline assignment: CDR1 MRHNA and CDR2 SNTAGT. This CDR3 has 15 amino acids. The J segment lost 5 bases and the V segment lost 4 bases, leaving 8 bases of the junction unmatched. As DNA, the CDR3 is TGTGCCAGCAGTGCTGAGTCGGGGGGGGTAGATACGCAGTATTTT. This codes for CASSAESGGVDTQYF.

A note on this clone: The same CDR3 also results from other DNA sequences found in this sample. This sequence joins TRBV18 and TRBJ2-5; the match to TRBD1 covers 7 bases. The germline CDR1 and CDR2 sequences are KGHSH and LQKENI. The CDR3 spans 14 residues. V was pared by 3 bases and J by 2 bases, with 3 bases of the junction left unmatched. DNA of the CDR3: TGTGCCAGCTCACCCGACAGGGTACAAGAGACCCAGTACTTC. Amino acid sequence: CASSPDRVQETQYF.

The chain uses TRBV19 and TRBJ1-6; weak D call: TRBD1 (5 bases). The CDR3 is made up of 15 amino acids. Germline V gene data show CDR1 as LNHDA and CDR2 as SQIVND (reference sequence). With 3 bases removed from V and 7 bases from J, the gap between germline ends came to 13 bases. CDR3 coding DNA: TGTGCCAGTAGTATCGGGACTGACTCGAATTCACCCCTCCACTTT. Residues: CASSIGTDSNSPLHF.

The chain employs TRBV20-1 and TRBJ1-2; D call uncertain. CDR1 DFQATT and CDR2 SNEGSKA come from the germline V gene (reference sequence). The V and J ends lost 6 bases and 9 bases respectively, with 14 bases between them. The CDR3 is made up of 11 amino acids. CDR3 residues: CSAVETFRYTF. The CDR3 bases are TGCAGTGCCGTCGAGACTTTTCGCTACACCTTC.

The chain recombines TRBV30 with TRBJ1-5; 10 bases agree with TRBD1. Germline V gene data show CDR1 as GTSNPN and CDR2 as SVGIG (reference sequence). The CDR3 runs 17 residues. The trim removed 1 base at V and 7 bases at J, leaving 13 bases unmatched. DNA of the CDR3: TGTGCCTGGAGTGCCCCGGCCTGGGCGGGACAGGGGCAGCCCCAGCATTTT. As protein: CAWSAPAWAGQGQPQHF.

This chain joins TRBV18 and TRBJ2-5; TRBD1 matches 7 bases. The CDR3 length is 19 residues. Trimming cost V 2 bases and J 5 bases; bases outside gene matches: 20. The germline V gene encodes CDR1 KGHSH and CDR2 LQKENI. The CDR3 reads CASSPLESTGLDPRETQYF. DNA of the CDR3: TGTGCCAGCTCACCATTGGAGTCGACAGGGCTCGATCCCAGGGAGACCCAGTACTTC. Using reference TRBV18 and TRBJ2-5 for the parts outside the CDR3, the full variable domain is NAGVMQNPRHLVRRRGQEARLRCSPMKGHSHVYWYRQLPEEGLKFMVYLQKENIIDESGMPKERFSAEFPKEGPSILRIQQVVRGDSAAYFCASSPLESTGLDPRETQYFGPGTRLLVL.

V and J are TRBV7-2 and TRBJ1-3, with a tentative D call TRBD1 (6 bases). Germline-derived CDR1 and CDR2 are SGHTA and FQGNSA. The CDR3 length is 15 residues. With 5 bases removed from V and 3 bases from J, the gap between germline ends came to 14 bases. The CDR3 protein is CASSEGGARGNTIYF. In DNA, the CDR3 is TGTGCCAGCAGCGAGGGGGGGGCGCGTGGAAACACCATATATTTT.

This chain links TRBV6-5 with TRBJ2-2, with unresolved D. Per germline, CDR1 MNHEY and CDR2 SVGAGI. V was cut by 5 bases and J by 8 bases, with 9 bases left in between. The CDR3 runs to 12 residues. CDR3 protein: CASSTKRGELFF. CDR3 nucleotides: TGTGCCAGCAGTACCAAACGTGGGGAGCTGTTTTTT.

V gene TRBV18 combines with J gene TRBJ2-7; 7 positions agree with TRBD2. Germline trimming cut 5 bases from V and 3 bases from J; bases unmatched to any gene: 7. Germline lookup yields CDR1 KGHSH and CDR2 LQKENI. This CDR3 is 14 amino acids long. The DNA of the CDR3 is TGTGCCAGCTCAAGGGGAGGGAACCTCTACGAGCAGTACTTC. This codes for CASSRGGNLYEQYF.

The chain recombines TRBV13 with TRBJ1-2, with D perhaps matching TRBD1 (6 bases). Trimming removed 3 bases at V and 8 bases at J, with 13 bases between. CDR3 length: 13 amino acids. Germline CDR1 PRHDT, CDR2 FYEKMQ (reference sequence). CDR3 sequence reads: CASSFLGQRGYTF. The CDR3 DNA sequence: TGTGCCAGCAGCTTCCTGGGACAACGGGGCTACACCTTC.

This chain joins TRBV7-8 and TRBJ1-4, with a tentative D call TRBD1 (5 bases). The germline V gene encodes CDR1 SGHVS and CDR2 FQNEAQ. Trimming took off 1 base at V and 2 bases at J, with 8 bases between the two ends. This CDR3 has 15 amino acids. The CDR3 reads CASSLVKGTNEKLFF. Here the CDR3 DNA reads TGTGCCAGCAGCTTAGTGAAGGGGACTAATGAAAAACTGTTTTTT. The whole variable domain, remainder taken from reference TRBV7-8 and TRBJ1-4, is GAGVSQSPRYKVAKRGQDVALRCDPISGHVSLFWYQQALGQGPEFLTYFQNEAQLDKSGLPSDRFFAERPEGSVSTLKIQRTQQEDSAVYLCASSLVKGTNEKLFFGSGTQLSVL.

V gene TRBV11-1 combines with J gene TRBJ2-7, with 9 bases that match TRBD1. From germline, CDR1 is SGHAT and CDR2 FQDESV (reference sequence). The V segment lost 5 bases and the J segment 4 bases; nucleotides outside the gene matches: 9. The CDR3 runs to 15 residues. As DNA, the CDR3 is TGTGCCAGCAGCCCCAGGGACAGGGTCAAATACGAGCAGTACTTC. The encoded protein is CASSPRDRVKYEQYF. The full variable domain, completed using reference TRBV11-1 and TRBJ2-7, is EAEVAQSPRYKITEKSQAVAFWCDPISGHATLYWYRQILGQGPELLVQFQDESVVDDSQLPKDRFSAERLKGVDSTLKIQPAELGDSAMYLCASSPRDRVKYEQYFGPGTRLTVT.

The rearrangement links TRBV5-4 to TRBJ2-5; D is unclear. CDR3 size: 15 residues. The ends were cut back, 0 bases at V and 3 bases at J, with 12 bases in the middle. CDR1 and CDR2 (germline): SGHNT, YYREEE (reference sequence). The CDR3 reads CASSLVGRLEETQYF. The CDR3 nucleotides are TGTGCCAGCAGCTTGGTTGGCAGGTTGGAAGAGACCCAGTACTTC.